Following are 32 T cell receptor beta chains from one sample sequenced in a study of neurological immune-mediated disorders. MiXCR was run by TCRdb on the 5' RACE reads, yielding one entry per CDR3 protein. The repertoire has 77,000 or so distinct CDR3 sequences, about 9.7% of them found once; the top ten carry less than 2%. Sequencing was done on a sample of PBMCs. These receptors were collected from a man aged 50-59 years in good health.

J is TRBJ1-6 and V is TRBV21-1; TRBD1, the D gene given by the table, was not confirmed from the DNA. TRBV21-1 is annotated as a pseudogene. There are 20 residues in the CDR3. This chain's CDR3 is CASSIQGATGEDLYNSPLHF. In DNA form, the CDR3 reads TGTGCCAGCAGCATTCAGGGGGCGACAGGGGAGGACCTTTATAATTCACCCCTCCACTTT.

In this sample, this clonotype turned up many times. This chain connects TRBV4-1 to TRBJ2-5; D possibly matches TRBD1 or TRBD2 (5 bases each). Germline CDR1 and CDR2: MGHRA and YSYEKL. V was shortened by 1 base and J by 0 bases, with 18 bases between the two germline ends. This CDR3 has 18 amino acids. The CDR3 region is CASSQGWGIGRDQETQYF. CDR3 in DNA: TGCGCCAGCAGCCAAGGATGGGGGATTGGACGGGACCAAGAGACCCAGTACTTC.

In its sample, this clonotype was seen many times. The chain is built from TRBV4-1 and TRBJ2-7; 10 bases fit TRBD1. The V gene end was trimmed by 4 bases and the J gene end by 5 bases; junction bases not matched to a gene: 8. Per germline, CDR1 MGHRA and CDR2 YSYEKL. This CDR3 has 15 residues. The CDR3 reads CASSLVGTGADEQYF. The CDR3 coding sequence is TGCGCCAGCAGCCTAGTAGGGACAGGGGCCGACGAGCAGTACTTC.

This clonotype occurred many times. The rearrangement links TRBV5-1 to TRBJ2-7; 9 nucleotides align to TRBD1. Germline assignment: CDR1 SGHRS and CDR2 YFSETQ. V lost 0 bases, J lost 5 bases, and 3 bases stayed unmatched. There are 14 residues in the CDR3. The DNA of the CDR3 is TGCGCCAGCAGCTTGGGAGACAGGGGGGACGAGCAGTACTTC. Translating gives CASSLGDRGDEQYF. The variable domain in full, completed from reference TRBV5-1 and TRBJ2-7, reads KAGVTQTPRYLIKTRGQQVTLSCSPISGHRSVSWYQQTPGQGLQFLFEYFSETQRNKGNFPGRFSGRQFSNSRSEMNVSTLELGDSALYLCASSLGDRGDEQYFGPGTRLTVT.

This clonotype came up many times. This rearrangement joins TRBV11-2 to TRBJ2-2, with D possibly matching TRBD1 (5 bases). CDR1 and CDR2 from the germline V gene are SGHAT and FQNNGV. V was shortened by 1 base and J by 5 bases, with 11 bases between the two germline ends. The CDR3 extends over 15 amino acids. CDR3: CASSLVWTRTGELFF. The CDR3 nucleotides read TGTGCCAGCAGCTTAGTGTGGACACGGACCGGGGAGCTGTTTTTT.

This clonotype was picked up many times. This chain uses TRBV5-1 with TRBJ2-1; the match to TRBD2 covers 8 bases. The CDR3 loop spans 14 amino acids. In germline, CDR1 is SGHRS, CDR2 YFSETQ. J gave up 4 bases and V 4 bases, and 4 bases lay outside the gene matches. The CDR3 DNA sequence: TGCGCCAGCAGCCTGCGGGAGGTTTACAATGAGCAGTTCTTC. It encodes CASSLREVYNEQFF.

This clonotype showed up many times. The J gene is TRBJ2-7, the V gene TRBV11-2; the match to TRBD1 covers 8 bases. There are 13 residues in the CDR3. Unmatched junction bases numbered 5, after V lost 3 bases and J lost 7 bases. Germline V gives CDR1 SGHAT, CDR2 FQNNGV. CDR3 protein: CASSLGQVGEQYF. The CDR3 bases are TGTGCCAGCAGCTTGGGACAGGTCGGGGAGCAGTACTTC. The full variable domain, in which reference TRBV11-2 and TRBJ2-7 provide the parts outside the CDR3, is EAGVAQSPRYKIIEKRQSVAFWCNPISGHATLYWYQQILGQGPKLLIQFQNNGVVDDSQLPKDRFSAERLKGVDSTLKIQPAKLEDSAVYLCASSLGQVGEQYFGPGTRLTVT.

This clonotype was counted ten times or more. The V and J genes are TRBV20-1 and TRBJ2-7; 10 bases match TRBD2. The CDR3 covers 14 residues. V shed 6 bases and J 1 base; nucleotides not matched to a gene: 6. Germline loops: CDR1 DFQATT, CDR2 SNEGSKA (reference sequence). DNA for the CDR3: TGCAGTGCCCCCCTTAGCGGGAGGTCCTACGAGCAGTACTTC. Residues: CSAPLSGRSYEQYF.

There are many counts of this clonotype. This chain connects TRBV7-2 to TRBJ2-1; a weak D match, TRBD2 (5 bases). V lost 5 bases and J lost 4, with 15 bases in between. The CDR3 totals 15 residues. CDR1 is SGHTA, CDR2 FQGNSA, per germline. The CDR3 sequence: CASSRAFGVYNEQFF. The CDR3 bases are TGTGCCAGCAGCCGAGCTTTCGGGGTTTACAATGAGCAGTTCTTC.

In its sample, this clonotype was seen many times. This chain joins TRBV7-9 and TRBJ2-2; D call uncertain. Germline V lookup: CDR1 SEHNR, CDR2 FQNEAQ (reference sequence). The CDR3 totals 11 residues. The V gene lost 4 bases and the J gene lost 7 bases, with 4 bases spanning the gap. The CDR3 loop reads CASSSGGELFF. CDR3 coding DNA: TGTGCCAGCAGCTCCGGCGGGGAGCTGTTTTTT. The whole variable domain, remainder taken from reference TRBV7-9 and TRBJ2-2, is DTGVSQNPRHKITKRGQNVTFRCDPISEHNRLYWYRQTLGQGPEFLTYFQNEAQLEKSRLLSDRFSAERPKGSFSTLEIQRTEQGDSAMYLCASSSGGELFFGEGSRLTVL.

This clonotype was seen ten or more times. The chain uses TRBV5-1 and TRBJ2-3; 11 bases are shared with TRBD2. V lost 3 bases, J lost 4 bases, and 7 bases stayed unmatched. CDR1 SGHRS and CDR2 YFSETQ come from the germline V gene. The CDR3 extends over 16 amino acids. The CDR3: CASSSPSGRSADTQYF. The CDR3, as DNA: TGCGCCAGCAGCTCCCCTAGCGGGAGGAGCGCAGATACGCAGTATTTT.

As concerns this clonotype: A much larger clone lies a single base off, so this may be a read error. This chain joins TRBV4-2 and TRBJ2-2, with D maybe TRBD2 (7 bases). Per the germline V gene, CDR1 is LGHNA and CDR2 is YNFKEQ. This CDR3 has 15 residues. CDR3 region: CANSLRGANTGELFF. The DNA for the CDR3 is TGTGCCAACAGCCTACGGGGGGCCAACACCGGGGAGCTGTTTTTT.

This clonotype was observed many times. The chain combines TRBV5-1 with TRBJ1-1; perhaps TRBD1 as D (5 bases). CDR1 SGHRS and CDR2 YFSETQ come from the germline V gene. V lost 0 bases and J lost 9, with 15 bases in between. CDR3 length equals 14 residues. The CDR3 DNA sequence: TGCGCCAGCAGCTTGGAGACAGCCGAACCAAAAGCTTTCTTT. The encoded protein is CASSLETAEPKAFF.

This clonotype has ten or more counts. The rearrangement joins TRBV5-1 to TRBJ2-5, with TRBD2 identical over 10 bases. Germline loops: CDR1 SGHRS, CDR2 YFSETQ. The CDR3 runs 16 residues. Unmatched junction bases numbered 7, after V lost 2 bases and J lost 3 bases. Here the CDR3 DNA reads TGCGCCAGCAGCTTAGCTAGGACTAGCGGCAAAGAGACCCAGTACTTC. Amino acid sequence: CASSLARTSGKETQYF.

Turning to this clonotype: An end of the junction differs from the germline gene, which may be a read error. The CDR3 protein is CVSSLSPAAGGGYTF. CDR3 in DNA: TGCGTCAGCAGCTTGAGTCCCGCGGCAGGTGGTGGCTACACCTTC. V is TRBV5-1 and J is TRBJ1-2; D gene unclear. The germline V gene has CDR1 SGHRS and CDR2 YFSETQ. CDR3 length: 15 residues.

Comments on this clonotype: The junction shows a germline mismatch at one end, possibly a read error. V and J are TRBV5-5 and TRBJ2-7, with 9 positions matching TRBD1. The CDR3 spans 13 residues. Germline V gene sequence: CDR1 SGHKS, CDR2 YYEKEE (reference sequence). CDR3 DNA sequence: TGTGCCAACAGCTACAGGGGGCTGGGAGAGAAGTACTTC. This translates into CANSYRGLGEKYF.

In this sample, this clonotype turned up many times. The chain is built from TRBV29-1 and TRBJ2-5, with a possible D match to TRBD2 (5 bases). CDR1 is SQVTM and CDR2 is ANQGSEA in the germline V gene. V was trimmed by 4 bases and J by 4 bases, leaving 10 bases between them. This CDR3 spans 12 amino acids. CDR3 protein: CSVGERPETQYF. CDR3 DNA: TGCAGCGTTGGCGAGCGGCCAGAGACCCAGTACTTC.

This clonotype was counted at least ten times. This chain links TRBV11-2 with TRBJ2-1; D perhaps matches TRBD1 (6 bases). With 4 bases removed from V and 4 bases from J, the gap between germline ends came to 8 bases. The CDR3 is 13 residues long. Germline values: CDR1 SGHAT, CDR2 FQNNGV. The CDR3 is CASSSQGYNEQFF. In DNA, the CDR3 is TGTGCCAGCAGCTCACAGGGTTACAATGAGCAGTTCTTC. The full variable domain, rest sourced from reference TRBV11-2 and TRBJ2-1, is EAGVAQSPRYKIIEKRQSVAFWCNPISGHATLYWYQQILGQGPKLLIQFQNNGVVDDSQLPKDRFSAERLKGVDSTLKIQPAKLEDSAVYLCASSSQGYNEQFFGPGTRLTVL.

This clonotype was found many times. This chain connects TRBV5-5 to TRBJ2-2; D is ambiguous. Looked up from germline, CDR1 is SGHKS and CDR2 is YYEKEE (reference sequence). The CDR3 contains 13 residues. Between the trimmed V and J ends, which lost 2 bases and 3 bases, there was a span of 5 bases. In DNA form, the CDR3 reads TGTGCCAGCAGCTTAACCCACACCGGGGAGCTGTTTTTT. This gives the protein CASSLTHTGELFF.

This clonotype was recorded at least ten times. This chain joins TRBV4-1 and TRBJ2-3; D is unclear. The V and J ends lost 1 base and 2 bases respectively, with 13 bases between them. Germline V lookup: CDR1 MGHRA, CDR2 YSYEKL. The CDR3 is 16 residues long. The CDR3 DNA follows: TGCGCCAGCAGCCAAGTTGCCGTTGGATTCACAGATACGCAGTATTTT. Translated: CASSQVAVGFTDTQYF.

At least ten counts were recorded for this clonotype. The rearrangement uses TRBV4-3 and TRBJ2-6; the D gene is possibly TRBD1 (6 bases). CDR1 is LGHNA, CDR2 YSLEER, per germline. The V end was cut by 1 base, the J end by 4 bases, with 14 bases between. The CDR3 extends over 17 amino acids. The CDR3 reads CASSQGGQGAGANVLTF. Here the CDR3 DNA reads TGCGCCAGCAGCCAAGGGGGGCAAGGGGCGGGGGCCAACGTCCTGACTTTC.

This clonotype was seen many times. J is TRBJ2-7 and V is TRBV29-1; the D gene could be TRBD1 or TRBD2 (6 bases each). The CDR3 length is 13 residues. With 7 bases removed from V and 6 bases from J, the gap between germline ends came to 19 bases. Looked up from germline, CDR1 is SQVTM and CDR2 is ANQGSEA. The chain's CDR3 is CSALGPGAVEQYF. As DNA, the CDR3 is TGCAGCGCCTTAGGACCGGGGGCGGTCGAGCAGTACTTC.

This clonotype was counted at least ten times. V gene TRBV20-1 combines with J gene TRBJ1-5; D gene uncertain. In germline, CDR1 is DFQATT, CDR2 SNEGSKA (reference sequence). This CDR3 is 15 amino acids long. Trimming took 3 bases from V and 1 from J, leaving 13 bases between them. The CDR3 region has the DNA TGCAGTGCTAGCTCTTCGGGCAGAAGCAATCAGCCCCAGCATTTT. Protein sequence: CSASSSGRSNQPQHF.

The V call is TRBV28, the J call TRBJ1-6; weak D call: TRBD1 (5 bases). The CDR3 consists of 15 residues. Deletions cut 5 bases from V and 4 bases from J, with 12 bases between. Germline CDR1 MDHEN, CDR2 SYDVKM. CDR3 bases: TGTGCCAGCAGTGCCCTGACAGATTATAATTCACCCCTCCACTTT. Its translation: CASSALTDYNSPLHF.

This clonotype was recorded many times. V and J are TRBV7-6 and TRBJ2-6; TRBD1 or TRBD2 may be the D gene (6 bases each). V shed 7 bases and J shed 4 bases, with 14 bases lying between them. Germline V gene lookup returns CDR1 SGHVS and CDR2 FNYEAQ. The CDR3 is 15 residues long. DNA of the CDR3: TGTGCCAGCACCCCCGGGGGCGCCGGGGCCAACGTCCTGACTTTC. Residues: CASTPGGAGANVLTF.

This clonotype has just a few counts. A read error is possible here, since a much larger clone lies one base away. The chain carries TRBV25-1 and TRBJ1-1; D gene unclear. V lost 7 bases, J lost 1 base, and 22 bases lay in between. The CDR3 totals 17 residues. Germline CDR1 is MGHDK and CDR2 is SYGVNS. As DNA, the CDR3 is TGTGCCAGCACCACATTCTGGGTCACGAACCAGAACACTGAAGCTTTCTTT. Amino acid sequence: CASTTFWVTNQNTEAFF.

The sample holds many counts of this clonotype. V is TRBV7-9 and J is TRBJ2-1, with D uncertain. With 0 bases removed from V and 5 bases from J, the gap between germline ends came to 2 bases. CDR1 is SEHNR and CDR2 is FQNEAQ in the germline V gene (reference sequence). The CDR3 loop spans 12 amino acids. The CDR3 here is CASSLADNEQFF. The CDR3 coding sequence is TGTGCCAGCAGCTTAGCGGACAATGAGCAGTTCTTC.

This clonotype was observed at least ten times. The chain joins TRBV10-2 to TRBJ2-2, with 8 bases that match TRBD2. This CDR3 is built from 16 residues. The germline gives CDR1 WSHSY, CDR2 SAAADI. J was trimmed by 6 bases and V by 3 bases; bases with no gene match: 9. CDR3 region: CASSDVGGARPGELFF. The DNA of the CDR3 is TGCGCCAGCAGTGATGTCGGGGGGGCCCGCCCCGGGGAGCTGTTTTTT.

This clonotype was picked up many times. The chain has TRBV3-1 and TRBJ2-2; 8 bases line up with TRBD1. Germline CDR1 is LGHDT and CDR2 is YNNKEL (reference sequence). V lost 4 bases and J lost 6; bases outside the gene matches: 1. This CDR3 comprises 13 residues. The CDR3 region is CASSRTGPGELFF. In nucleotides, the CDR3 is TGTGCCAGCAGCCGGACAGGGCCCGGGGAGCTGTTTTTT.

This clonotype appeared many times. V is TRBV13 and J is TRBJ1-1, with D possibly matching TRBD1 (5 bases). CDR1 PRHDT and CDR2 FYEKMQ come from the germline V gene (reference sequence). Trimming took 4 bases from V and 4 from J, leaving 19 bases between them. The CDR3 extends over 16 amino acids. CDR3 nucleotides: TGTGCCAGCAGCTCATCTGAGAGGGTTAGGGGCACTGAAGCTTTCTTT. This codes for CASSSSERVRGTEAFF. The whole variable domain, filled in from reference TRBV13 and TRBJ1-1, reads AAGVIQSPRHLIKEKRETATLKCYPIPRHDTVYWYQQGPGQDPQFLISFYEKMQSDKGSIPDRFSAQQFSDYHSELNMSSLELGDSALYFCASSSSERVRGTEAFFGQGTRLTVV.

The sample holds many counts of this clonotype. At one of its ends the junction is not consistent with the germline gene, which may arise from a read error. CDR3 in DNA: TGCAGTGCAAGAGCCCCTTTGGGCAATGAGCAGTTCTTC. It encodes CSARAPLGNEQFF. The gene calls are TRBV20-1 and TRBJ2-1; D is uncertain. The CDR3 is made up of 13 amino acids. Germline lookup yields CDR1 DFQATT and CDR2 SNEGSKA (reference sequence).

The chain links TRBV7-2 to TRBJ2-5, with unresolved D. V lost 3 bases to trimming and J lost 2 bases, with 7 bases between them. From germline, CDR1 is SGHTA and CDR2 FQGNSA. There are 13 residues in the CDR3. The CDR3 loop reads CASSFTVQETQYF. DNA of the CDR3: TGTGCCAGCAGCTTTACCGTACAAGAGACCCAGTACTTC.